The entry that follows covers one T cell receptor beta chain sequence. This entry belongs to a study of shared clonotypes between healthy human individuals. The data were produced by immunoSEQ multiplex PCR, yet TCRdb's version contains in-frame clones alone and is incomplete. The profile covers roughly 2,500,000 clones, with over 85% appearing a single time and more than 0.35% taken by the ten largest. Germline CDR1 reads SQVTM; CDR2 reads ANQGSEA. J was trimmed by 9 bases and V by 6 bases; bases with no gene match: 11. The CDR3 is 13 amino acids. The sample comprised naive CD4+ T cells from PBMCs. Sample subset: CD45RA+ positively selected. The receptor's source is a man aged 18 to 29 in good health. Some clones in this sample may be carry-over from other donors' samples. The gene calls are TRBV29-1 and TRBJ1-5; 7 bases match TRBD1. The CDR3 protein is CSVGDRERGPQHF. The CDR3 nucleotides read TGCAGCGTCGGCGACAGGGAAAGGGGGCCCCAGCATTTT.